These 27 T cell receptor beta chains were sequenced from one sample in a study of blood T cell repertoires in COVID-19. Clones were sequenced by immunoSEQ multiplex PCR, and TCRdb holds only the in-frame ones, with some missing. Altogether around 230,000 clones are present, 88% being singletons, with the ten largest covering roughly 2.8%. The sample taken for sequencing was PBMCs or T cells enriched from blood (not recorded which). The receptors were gathered from a woman aged 25 to 39 who had recovered from COVID-19.

The chain uses TRBV10-3 and TRBJ1-2; 10 positions match TRBD1. V was pared by 9 bases and J by 6 bases, with 13 bases of the junction left unmatched. This CDR3 comprises 15 residues. Germline assignment: CDR1 ENHRY and CDR2 SYGVKD. The CDR3, as DNA: TGTGCCATTCCGGGACAGGGGTCCCTGGGGAATGGCTACACCTTC. It specifies CAIPGQGSLGNGYTF.

The chain employs TRBV3-1 (or the pseudogene TRBV3-2) and TRBJ2-7, with 10 bases matching TRBD2. CDR3 length: 17 amino acids. Trimming at V came to 0 bases and at J to 2 bases, leaving 7 bases not matched to a gene. Germline CDR1 and CDR2: LGHDT and YNNKEL (reference sequence). CDR3: CASSQDWGLATPYEQYF. CDR3 in DNA: TGTGCCAGCAGCCAAGATTGGGGACTAGCGACACCCTACGAGCAGTACTTC.

The chain combines TRBV7-3 with TRBJ2-1; 10 bases align to TRBD2. CDR1 is SGHTA and CDR2 is FQGTGA in the germline V gene. CDR3 length: 16 residues. Trimming at V came to 0 bases and at J to 1 base, leaving 0 bases not matched to a gene. The CDR3 DNA follows: TGTGCCAGCAGCTTAACAGCGGGGGGGTCCTACAATGAGCAGTTCTTC. Its protein product is CASSLTAGGSYNEQFF.

V gene TRBV27 combines with J gene TRBJ2-1, with TRBD2 identical over 8 bases. V shed 7 bases, J shed 7 bases, and the junction held 9 bases outside the gene matches. In germline, CDR1 is MNHEY, CDR2 SMNVEV (reference sequence). The CDR3 is 14 amino acids. This CDR3 reads CASTTGGPGNEQFF. CDR3 nucleotide sequence: TGTGCCAGCACCACGGGGGGGCCTGGAAATGAGCAGTTCTTC.

The chain has TRBV27 and TRBJ1-5, with 7 bases matching TRBD1. The trim removed 4 bases at V and 4 bases at J, leaving 4 bases unmatched. Germline values: CDR1 MNHEY, CDR2 SMNVEV (reference sequence). CDR3 length: 14 amino acids. CDR3 bases: TGTGCCAGCAGTTCCCCGACAGGGAATCAGCCCCAGCATTTT. Residues: CASSSPTGNQPQHF.

This chain links TRBV4-1 with TRBJ2-1, with a possible D match to TRBD2 (6 bases). This CDR3 is 15 amino acids long. Germline assignment: CDR1 MGHRA and CDR2 YSYEKL. The V end was cut by 3 bases, the J end by 6 bases, with 15 bases between. DNA of the CDR3: TGCGCCAGCAGCCATGGACTACCCTCTGGCAATGAGCAGTTCTTC. This sequence encodes CASSHGLPSGNEQFF.

This clone was observed a single time. The CDR3 nucleotides are TGTGCCAGCAGGTTCTTTTCCGGGACACTACAGGGCTACACCTTC. The encoded protein is CASRFFSGTLQGYTF. V usage is TRBV7-2 and J usage is TRBJ1-2; tentative D call: TRBD1 (6 bases). The CDR3 is made up of 15 amino acids. V gave up 6 bases and J gave up 8 bases, with 22 bases separating them. The germline gives CDR1 SGHTA, CDR2 FQGNSA. Complete variable domain (other parts from reference TRBV7-2 and TRBJ1-2): GAGVSQSPSNKVTEKGKDVELRCDPISGHTALYWYRQSLGQGLEFLIYFQGNSAPDKSGLPSDRFSAERTGGSVSTLTIQRTQQEDSAVYLCASRFFSGTLQGYTFGSGTRLTVV.

The chain employs TRBV5-1 and TRBJ1-2; D is unresolved. Germline CDR1 is SGHRS and CDR2 is YFSETQ. Between the trimmed V and J ends, which lost 0 bases and 4 bases, there was a span of 4 bases. The CDR3 consists of 12 residues. The chain's CDR3 is CASSLDSYGYTF. The DNA of the CDR3 is TGCGCCAGCAGCTTGGACAGCTATGGCTACACCTTC.

The V gene is TRBV4-1, the J gene TRBJ2-1; 8 positions match TRBD2. The CDR3 has 14 residues. Germline V gives CDR1 MGHRA, CDR2 YSYEKL. Trimming at V came to 1 base and at J to 8 bases, leaving 4 bases not matched to a gene. The CDR3 spells CASSQVASGYEQFF. The CDR3 DNA sequence: TGCGCCAGCAGCCAAGTGGCTAGCGGGTATGAGCAGTTCTTC.

V and J are TRBV11-3 and TRBJ2-7, with no clear D. V lost 5 bases and J lost 3, with 8 bases in between. Germline V CDR1 and CDR2: SGHNT, YENEEA. This CDR3 region has 12 residues. The CDR3 sequence is CASSASGYEQYF. In DNA, the CDR3 is TGTGCCAGCAGCGCGTCAGGCTACGAGCAGTACTTC.

This chain joins TRBV14 and TRBJ1-4, with 9 nucleotides matching TRBD1. The CDR3 has 18 amino acids. V was pared by 1 base and J by 8 bases, with 14 bases of the junction left unmatched. CDR1 is SGHDN and CDR2 is FVKESK in the germline V gene. The CDR3 is CASSQAGGTGTGPEKLFF. The CDR3 DNA reads as TGTGCCAGCAGCCAAGCGGGGGGGACAGGGACAGGACCCGAAAAACTGTTTTTT.

The chain carries TRBV4-3 and TRBJ2-5; unclear D gene. The CDR3 covers 14 residues. The V and J ends lost 3 bases and 2 bases respectively, with 10 bases between them. Germline V gene sequence: CDR1 LGHNA, CDR2 YSLEER. The CDR3 loop reads CASSQYSQQETQYF. CDR3 DNA sequence: TGCGCCAGCAGCCAGTACTCGCAACAAGAGACCCAGTACTTC.

The J gene is TRBJ1-2, the V gene TRBV4-3; TRBD1 is a possible D gene (6 bases). Trimming stripped 4 bases from V and 0 bases from J, with 9 bases between. Germline CDR1 LGHNA, CDR2 YSLEER. The CDR3 consists of 14 residues. Written as DNA, the CDR3 is TGCGCCAGCAGCCGGGACACAACTAACTATGGCTACACCTTC. Its translation: CASSRDTTNYGYTF.

Note on this clone: The sample holds other DNA sequences that translate to the same CDR3. The DNA of the CDR3 is TGCGCCAGCAGCCAGGGGGGGGATCAGCCCCAGCATTTT. It is translated as CASSQGGDQPQHF. The chain joins TRBV4-1 to TRBJ1-5, with D possibly being TRBD1 (5 bases). Germline CDR1 is MGHRA and CDR2 is YSYEKL. The germline V and J ends were trimmed by 3 bases and 5 bases, with 8 bases remaining between them. CDR3 size: 13 residues.

The chain uses TRBV10-3 and TRBJ2-6; possibly TRBD1 for D (5 bases). The CDR3 sequence is 18 residues long. V lost 2 bases to trimming and J lost 3 bases, with 17 bases between them. The germline V gene encodes CDR1 ENHRY and CDR2 SYGVKD. CDR3 loop: CAISEPGRRVSGANVLTF. The CDR3 DNA sequence: TGTGCCATCAGTGAGCCTGGTCGCAGGGTTAGTGGGGCCAACGTCCTGACTTTC.

The table lists this clone with a count of one. The rearrangement joins TRBV6-5 to TRBJ2-1, with D possibly matching TRBD2 (7 bases). Germline assignment: CDR1 MNHEY and CDR2 SVGAGI. V lost 0 bases to trimming and J lost 8 bases, with 14 bases between them. The CDR3 totals 15 residues. The CDR3 here is CASSYSGGAFYEQFF. As DNA, the CDR3 is TGTGCCAGCAGTTACTCGGGGGGGGCCTTCTATGAGCAGTTCTTC.

This clone was observed many times. The V gene is TRBV25-1, the J gene TRBJ1-6; the match to TRBD1 covers 7 bases. V was pared by 2 bases and J by 7 bases, with 8 bases of the junction left unmatched. Per germline, CDR1 MGHDK and CDR2 SYGVNS. The CDR3 is 16 amino acids. The CDR3 reads CASSERQGVWNSPLHF. The CDR3, as DNA: TGTGCCAGCAGTGAACGTCAGGGGGTTTGGAATTCACCCCTCCACTTT.

The chain has TRBV12-3 or TRBV12-4 and TRBJ1-5; maybe TRBD1 (6 bases). CDR3 size: 13 residues. V lost 8 bases and J 5 bases, leaving 13 bases between the germline ends. As DNA, the CDR3 is TGTGCCAGCGCCCGGGACACATATCAGCCCCAGCATTTT. This gives the protein CASARDTYQPQHF.

The V and J genes are TRBV2 and TRBJ2-2; D unclear. The CDR3 is made up of 13 amino acids. Deletions cut 7 bases from V and 0 bases from J, with 6 bases between. In germline, CDR1 is SNHLY, CDR2 FYNNEI. The CDR3 spells CASTSSNTGELFF. The DNA of the CDR3 is TGTGCCAGCACTAGTTCGAACACCGGGGAGCTGTTTTTT.

This chain uses TRBV10-3 with TRBJ1-1; D is ambiguous. CDR3 length equals 12 residues. Between the trimmed V and J ends, which lost 0 bases and 7 bases, there was a span of 6 bases. Germline-derived CDR1 and CDR2 are ENHRY and SYGVKD. CDR3 bases: TGTGCCATCAGTGAGTCGAGCTTTGAAGCTTTCTTT. Its translation is CAISESSFEAFF.

V usage is TRBV5-1 and J usage is TRBJ1-2; TRBD1 matches 7 bases. The CDR3 runs to 16 residues. J lost 3 bases, V lost 0 bases, and 8 bases had no gene match. In germline, CDR1 is SGHRS, CDR2 YFSETQ. The CDR3 DNA reads TGCGCCAGCAGCTTGGTGGGGCAGGGGGGATACTATGGCTACACCTTC. Translation gives CASSLVGQGGYYGYTF.

The gene calls are TRBV4-3 and TRBJ1-5, with D possibly matching TRBD1 (6 bases). The CDR3 has 17 residues. With 0 bases removed from V and 5 bases from J, the gap between germline ends came to 17 bases. Germline V gene lookup returns CDR1 LGHNA and CDR2 YSLEER. CDR3 DNA: TGCGCCAGCAGCCAAGATAGGGTGGAAGGGGGACATCAGCCCCAGCATTTT. It yields the protein CASSQDRVEGGHQPQHF.

J is TRBJ2-7 and V is TRBV5-1; 9 nucleotides agree with TRBD2. V lost 0 bases and J lost 8; bases outside the gene matches: 21. The CDR3 length is 19 residues. Germline CDR1 and CDR2: SGHRS and YFSETQ. As DNA, the CDR3 is TGCGCCAGCAGCTTGGCCTCCCCCCTTAGCGGGGGTACGCCGGCCAAGCAGTACTTC. It translates to CASSLASPLSGGTPAKQYF.

A single count supports this clone. V gene TRBV7-2 combines with J gene TRBJ1-2, with TRBD1 matching 11 bases. The CDR3 is 16 residues long. Germline loops: CDR1 SGHTA, CDR2 FQGNSA. The junction had 8 bases not matched to a gene; V was cut back by 5 bases and J by 3 bases. The CDR3: CASSKEWGQGDYGYTF. The CDR3 coding sequence is TGTGCCAGCAGCAAGGAGTGGGGACAGGGGGACTATGGCTACACCTTC.

The chain couples TRBV29-1 to TRBJ1-1; a weak D match, TRBD1 (5 bases). CDR3 length: 12 residues. The V gene's germline CDR1 is SQVTM and CDR2 ANQGSEA. V was cut by 7 bases and J by 1 base, with 10 bases left in between. This CDR3 reads CSATGWNTEAFF. The CDR3 nucleotides read TGCAGCGCTACAGGTTGGAACACTGAAGCTTTCTTT.

This clone was seen more than once but under ten times. This rearrangement joins TRBV5-4 to TRBJ1-2; D gene ambiguous. CDR1 and CDR2 (germline): SGHNT, YYREEE (reference sequence). This CDR3 has 16 amino acids. V lost 0 bases and J lost 4, with 16 bases in between. CDR3 residues: CASSLGASKEGYGYTF. The CDR3 nucleotides read TGTGCCAGCAGCTTGGGGGCATCGAAGGAGGGCTATGGCTACACCTTC.

V and J are TRBV12-3 or TRBV12-4 and TRBJ1-5; D is ambiguous. Trimming pared 6 bases from V and 2 bases from J, leaving 8 bases between. The CDR3 is made up of 13 amino acids. CDR3 amino acids: CASRLGGNQPQHF. The DNA of the CDR3 is TGTGCCAGCAGACTTGGAGGCAATCAGCCCCAGCATTTT.